This T cell receptor beta chain was sequenced for a study of blood T cell repertoires in COVID-19. Study-level information: Acute and convalescent COVID-19 specimens originated in the United States, Italy and Spain. Sample material is recorded as cDNA or gDNA derived from T cells, B-cell-depleted T cells, or PBMCs.

Source study methods: Reference gene primer amplification gave estimated nucleated cell counts. Measured with immunoSEQ multiplex PCR; TCRdb has only the in-frame clones, and not every one. For V, J and clone size, that table is used; D and trimming come from the DNA. The repertoire holds roughly 290,000 clones, with around 85% as singletons. The CDR3 has 14 amino acids. Germline lookup yields CDR1 SGHTA and CDR2 FQGNSA. On this clone itself: A read error may produce the germline difference seen at one junction end.

This receptor was identified in a human donor with COVID-19, enrolled during active disease. The donor label of this sample is uncertain. This chain joins TRBV7-2 and TRBJ2-7; a possible D gene is TRBD2 (6 bases). Sample: peripheral blood. CDR3 in amino acids: CASNSQPQAGLECF. As DNA, the CDR3 is TGTGCCAGCAACTCGCAGCCCCAGGCGGGGTTGGAGTGCTTC.